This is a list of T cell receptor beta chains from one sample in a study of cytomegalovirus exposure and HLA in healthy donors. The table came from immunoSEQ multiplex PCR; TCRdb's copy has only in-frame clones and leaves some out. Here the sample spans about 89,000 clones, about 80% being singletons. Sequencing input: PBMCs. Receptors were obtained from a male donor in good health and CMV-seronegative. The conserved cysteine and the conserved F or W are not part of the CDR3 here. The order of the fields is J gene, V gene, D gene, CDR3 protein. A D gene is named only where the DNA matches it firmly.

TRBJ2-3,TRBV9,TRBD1,ASSGLTGALTDTQY
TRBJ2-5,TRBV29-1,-,SVDRAQETQY
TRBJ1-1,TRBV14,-,ASSQVALNTEAF
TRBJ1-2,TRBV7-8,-,ASSLIAENYGYT
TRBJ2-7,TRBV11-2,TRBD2,ASSLPRLAGVGEQY
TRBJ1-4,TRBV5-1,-,ASSPNRPRRGEKLF
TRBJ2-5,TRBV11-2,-,ASSLVLGGSETQY
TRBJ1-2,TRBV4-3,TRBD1,ASSQDATDRGIRGYT
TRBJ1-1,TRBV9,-,ASSVDIRANTEAF
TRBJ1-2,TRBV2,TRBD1,ASTLRTGGDYGYT
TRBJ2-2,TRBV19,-,ASTRDSTGELF
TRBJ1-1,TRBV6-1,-,ASSDPRWGGRSTEAF
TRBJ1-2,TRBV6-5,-,ASSLGHHRYYGYT
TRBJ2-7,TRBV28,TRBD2,ASIVAGAYEQY
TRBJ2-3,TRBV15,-,ATIVPKLVLSTDTQY
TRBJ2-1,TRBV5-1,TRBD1,ASSISGTGGDEQF
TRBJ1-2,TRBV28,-,ASERDNYGYT
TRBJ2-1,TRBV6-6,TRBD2,ASSYSASGNRYEQF
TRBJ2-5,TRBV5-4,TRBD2,ASSLNGAASGQETQY
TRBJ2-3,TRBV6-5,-,ASSSDIWAVDTQY
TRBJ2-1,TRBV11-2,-,ASSLGVHRTYNEQF
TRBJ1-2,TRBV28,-,ASSLAGFLANYGYT
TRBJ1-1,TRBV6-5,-,ASSSPEGMVTEAF
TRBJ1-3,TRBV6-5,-,ASSYSRLAGNTIY
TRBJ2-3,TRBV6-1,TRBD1,ASSPGTGDTDTQY
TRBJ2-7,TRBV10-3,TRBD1,AITSDRADSYEQY